One sample yielded the 24 T cell receptor beta chains listed below, sequenced in a study of cytomegalovirus exposure and HLA in healthy donors. 60 Vbeta and 13 Jbeta primers were used in PCR. Only in-frame clones appear in the TCRdb table, and some are missing; sequencing was by immunoSEQ multiplex PCR. Among 150,000 to 170,000 clones listed, 80% were seen once. The sequencing sample was made of PBMCs. All receptors come from a woman aged 40-49 years in good health and CMV-seropositive.

The rearrangement links TRBV27 to TRBJ2-2; D ambiguous. CDR1 is MNHEY, CDR2 SMNVEV, per germline (reference sequence). CDR3 size: 13 residues. Between the trimmed V and J ends, which lost 3 bases and 6 bases, there was a span of 8 bases. The CDR3: CASSLVSAGELFF. CDR3 DNA: TGTGCCAGCAGTTTGGTGTCGGCCGGGGAGCTGTTTTTT.

This clone occurred once. The chain joins TRBV5-4 to TRBJ2-3, with a weak D call TRBD1 (6 bases). CDR3 length: 13 residues. In germline, CDR1 is SGHNT, CDR2 YYREEE (reference sequence). V shed 3 bases and J shed 8 bases, with 13 bases lying between them. CDR3 protein: CASSWAQGSTQYF. CDR3 coding DNA: TGTGCCAGCAGCTGGGCCCAGGGGAGTACGCAGTATTTT.

V gene TRBV29-1 combines with J gene TRBJ1-1, with a weak D call TRBD1 (6 bases). The CDR3 consists of 13 residues. Germline CDR1 is SQVTM and CDR2 is ANQGSEA. With 4 bases removed from V and 1 base from J, the gap between germline ends came to 10 bases. CDR3 amino acids: CSVVDSQNTEAFF. In nucleotides, the CDR3 is TGCAGCGTTGTGGACAGTCAGAACACTGAAGCTTTCTTT.

V and J are TRBV11-2 and TRBJ1-1, with D unresolved. The length of the CDR3 is 13 residues. Germline V gene sequence: CDR1 SGHAT, CDR2 FQNNGV. V gave up 5 bases and J gave up 0 bases, with 7 bases separating them. The CDR3 is CASSPGMNTEAFF. As DNA, the CDR3 is TGTGCCAGCAGCCCAGGCATGAACACTGAAGCTTTCTTT.

This clone was found once. The gene calls are TRBV27 and TRBJ2-1; the match to TRBD2 covers 7 bases. Germline CDR1 MNHEY, CDR2 SMNVEV (reference sequence). Trimming cost V 10 bases and J 0 bases; bases outside gene matches: 9. The CDR3 consists of 15 residues. CDR3 sequence reads: CATLSGGSSYNEQFF. The CDR3 bases are TGTGCCACCCTAAGCGGCGGGAGCTCCTACAATGAGCAGTTCTTC.

The chain links TRBV27 to TRBJ2-7, with a tentative D call TRBD2 (6 bases). Between the trimmed V and J ends, which lost 5 bases and 3 bases, there was a span of 17 bases. The CDR3 contains 15 residues. CDR1 is MNHEY and CDR2 is SMNVEV in the germline V gene (reference sequence). The CDR3 loop is CASSQQTGTGYEQYF. CDR3 nucleotides: TGTGCCAGCAGTCAACAAACCGGGACTGGCTACGAGCAGTACTTC.

The genes are TRBV10-2 and TRBJ2-7; 7 nucleotides align to TRBD2. Trimming at V came to 3 bases and at J to 0 bases, leaving 2 bases not matched to a gene. Germline-derived CDR1 and CDR2 are WSHSY and SAAADI. The CDR3 has 14 residues. The CDR3 bases are TGCGCCAGCAGTGAAGAGCGGGACTCCTACGAGCAGTACTTC. Amino acids: CASSEERDSYEQYF.

This chain connects TRBV7-9 to TRBJ2-1; TRBD2 agrees at 7 bases. The CDR3 totals 14 residues. Germline CDR1 reads SEHNR; CDR2 reads FQNEAQ (reference sequence). With 1 base clipped from V and 12 bases from J, the junction kept 9 bases outside the gene matches. CDR3 residues: CASSLEGGSYGQFF. In DNA, the CDR3 is TGTGCCAGCAGCTTAGAGGGAGGGAGTTACGGGCAGTTCTTC. The full variable domain, rest sourced from reference TRBV7-9 and TRBJ2-1, is DTGVSQNPRHKITKRGQNVTFRCDPISEHNRLYWYRQTLGQGPEFLTYFQNEAQLEKSRLLSDRFSAERPKGSFSTLEIQRTEQGDSAMYLCASSLEGGSYGQFFGPGTRLTVL.

The chain is built from TRBV5-4 and TRBJ2-7, with a tentative D call TRBD1 (6 bases). V lost 4 bases and J lost 2, with 16 bases in between. CDR3 length: 15 residues. Germline V gives CDR1 SGHNT, CDR2 YYREEE (reference sequence). The CDR3 nucleotides read TGTGCCAGCAGCCTAAATACAGGGAACGCCTACGAGCAGTACTTC. Translating gives CASSLNTGNAYEQYF.

This chain links TRBV6-1 with TRBJ2-7; D remains unclear. Germline-derived CDR1 and CDR2 are MNHNS and SASEGT. The CDR3 totals 11 residues. V lost 3 bases, J lost 3 bases, and 3 bases lay in between. The CDR3 DNA is TGTGCCAGCAGTGATAACTACGAGCAGTACTTC. It translates to CASSDNYEQYF.

As DNA, the CDR3 is TGTGCCAGCAGTGAAGTCACAGGGAACACTGAAGCTTTCTTT. This translates into CASSEVTGNTEAFF. The chain joins TRBV2 to TRBJ1-1, with D possibly being TRBD1 (5 bases). CDR1 and CDR2 (germline): SNHLY, FYNNEI. Trimming took 1 base from V and 1 from J, leaving 7 bases between them. This CDR3 comprises 14 residues.

The chain uses TRBV6-1 and TRBJ2-3; D unclear. With 0 bases removed from V and 2 bases from J, the gap between germline ends came to 9 bases. The CDR3 consists of 15 residues. Germline loops: CDR1 MNHNS, CDR2 SASEGT. CDR3 protein: CASSEAWANTDTQYF. The CDR3 region has the DNA TGTGCCAGCAGTGAAGCCTGGGCGAACACAGATACGCAGTATTTT.

The CDR3 region has the DNA TGCGCCAGCAGCTTGGGGCCGACAAGCTCTGGAAACACCATATATTTT. It translates to CASSLGPTSSGNTIYF. The rearrangement links TRBV5-1 to TRBJ1-3; the D is unclear. This CDR3 contains 16 residues. Germline loops: CDR1 SGHRS, CDR2 YFSETQ. V was shortened by 0 bases and J by 0 bases, with 10 bases between the two germline ends.

V is TRBV5-1 and J is TRBJ2-7, with D tentatively TRBD1 (6 bases). Trimming took 0 bases from V and 5 from J, leaving 12 bases between them. In germline, CDR1 is SGHRS, CDR2 YFSETQ. The CDR3 length is 14 residues. CDR3 nucleotides: TGCGCCAGCAGCTTGGTCCCAGGGACAAACGAGCAGTACTTC. Encoded protein: CASSLVPGTNEQYF.

The CDR3 region has the DNA TGTGCCAGTAGGAGCTGGGGGGGGCAAGAGACCCAGTACTTC. It yields the protein CASRSWGGQETQYF. The chain carries TRBV19 and TRBJ2-5; 7 bases map to TRBD2. After removal of 6 bases from V and 2 bases from J, the junction contained 6 bases not matched to a gene. The CDR3 loop spans 14 amino acids. Germline values: CDR1 LNHDA, CDR2 SQIVND (reference sequence).

The chain employs TRBV6-4 and TRBJ2-1; 11 bases are shared with TRBD2. The CDR3 spans 15 residues. After removal of 7 bases from V and 9 bases from J, the junction contained 11 bases not matched to a gene. The germline V gene encodes CDR1 MRHNA and CDR2 SNTAGT. The CDR3 spells CASKPLAGAETEQFF. The CDR3 DNA is TGTGCCAGCAAACCACTAGCGGGAGCTGAGACTGAGCAGTTCTTC.

J is TRBJ1-5 and V is TRBV28; D is perhaps TRBD1 (6 bases). The V and J ends lost 1 base and 5 bases respectively, with 9 bases between them. Germline V gene data show CDR1 as MDHEN and CDR2 as SYDVKM. The CDR3 has 14 amino acids. The CDR3 DNA is TGTGCCAGCAGTTTATCCTACAGGGATCAGCCCCAGCATTTT. It yields the protein CASSLSYRDQPQHF.

The gene calls are TRBV7-3 and TRBJ2-6; D is unresolved. This CDR3 comprises 15 residues. Germline CDR1 and CDR2: SGHTA and FQGTGA. With 4 bases removed from V and 0 bases from J, the gap between germline ends came to 7 bases. The CDR3 DNA sequence: TGTGCCAGCAGCTCCTCGTACTCTGGGGCCAACGTCCTGACTTTC. Amino acids: CASSSSYSGANVLTF.

V and J are TRBV30 and TRBJ1-4; D call uncertain. CDR1 is GTSNPN, CDR2 SVGIG, per germline (reference sequence). The CDR3 is 14 residues long. Trimming cost V 5 bases and J 2 bases, with 12 bases left between them. This chain's CDR3 is CAWGERKTNEKLFF. The CDR3 DNA follows: TGTGCCTGGGGGGAGCGAAAGACTAATGAAAAACTGTTTTTT. The complete variable domain, with remaining parts taken from reference TRBV30 and TRBJ1-4, reads SQTIHQWPATLVQPVGSPLSLECTVEGTSNPNLYWYRQAAGRGLQLLFYSVGIGQISSEVPQNLSASRPQDRQFILSSKKLLLSDSGFYLCAWGERKTNEKLFFGSGTQLSVL.

V and J are TRBV30 and TRBJ2-3; 7 positions match TRBD2. This CDR3 contains 15 residues. Per the germline V gene, CDR1 is GTSNPN and CDR2 is SVGIG (reference sequence). Trimming removed 2 bases from V and 2 bases from J; junction bases left unmatched: 7. CDR3 residues: CAWSLTGGSTDTQYF. Written as DNA, the CDR3 is TGTGCCTGGAGTTTAACGGGAGGCTCCACAGATACGCAGTATTTT.

The chain employs TRBV5-4 and TRBJ2-7, with 10 bases lining up with TRBD2. CDR1 and CDR2 from the germline V gene are SGHNT and YYREEE (reference sequence). There are 15 residues in the CDR3. V lost 2 bases to trimming and J lost 0 bases; unmatched junction nucleotides: 2. The CDR3 protein is CASSLGTSASYEQYF. For the CDR3, the DNA is TGTGCCAGCAGCTTAGGGACTAGCGCCTCCTACGAGCAGTACTTC.

The rearrangement joins TRBV7-8 to TRBJ1-1; D might be TRBD1 (5 bases). CDR1 is SGHVS, CDR2 FQNEAQ, per germline. Trimming took off 3 bases at V and 4 bases at J, with 9 bases between the two ends. The length of the CDR3 is 13 residues. The CDR3 region is CASSFPGGTEAFF. The CDR3 DNA sequence: TGTGCCAGCAGCTTCCCCGGGGGCACTGAAGCTTTCTTT.

This clone was observed a single time. The gene calls are TRBV4-1 and TRBJ2-7, with D unclear. Trimming shortened V by 0 bases and J by 4 bases, and 13 bases separated the two germline ends. Germline V gives CDR1 MGHRA, CDR2 YSYEKL. There are 15 residues in the CDR3. In DNA, the CDR3 is TGCGCCAGCAGCCAAGATTTGTACAGCCTATACGAGCAGTACTTC. It yields the protein CASSQDLYSLYEQYF.

The genes are TRBV6-1 and TRBJ2-7, with TRBD2 matching 13 bases. Germline V lookup: CDR1 MNHNS, CDR2 SASEGT. The CDR3 has 14 residues. Trimming cost V 5 bases and J 3 bases; bases outside gene matches: 1. The CDR3 spells CASSRTSGSYEQYF. CDR3 coding DNA: TGTGCCAGCAGTCGGACTAGCGGGAGCTACGAGCAGTACTTC.